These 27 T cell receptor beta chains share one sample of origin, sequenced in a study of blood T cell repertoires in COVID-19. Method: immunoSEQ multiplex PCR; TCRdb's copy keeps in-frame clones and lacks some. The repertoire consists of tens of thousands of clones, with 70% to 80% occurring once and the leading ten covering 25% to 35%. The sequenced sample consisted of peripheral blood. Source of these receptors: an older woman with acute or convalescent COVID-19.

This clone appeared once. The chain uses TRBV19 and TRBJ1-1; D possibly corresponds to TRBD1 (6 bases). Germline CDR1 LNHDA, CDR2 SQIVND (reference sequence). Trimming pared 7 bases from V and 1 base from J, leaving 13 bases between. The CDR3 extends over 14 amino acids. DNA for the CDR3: TGTGCCAGTATTCCCGACAGGTCGAACACTGAAGCTTTCTTT. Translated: CASIPDRSNTEAFF. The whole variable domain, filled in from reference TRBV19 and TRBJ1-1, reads DGGITQSPKYLFRKEGQNVTLSCEQNLNHDAMYWYRQDPGQGLRLIYYSQIVNDFQKGDIAEGYSVSREKKESFPLTVTSAQKNPTAFYLCASIPDRSNTEAFFGQGTRLTVV.

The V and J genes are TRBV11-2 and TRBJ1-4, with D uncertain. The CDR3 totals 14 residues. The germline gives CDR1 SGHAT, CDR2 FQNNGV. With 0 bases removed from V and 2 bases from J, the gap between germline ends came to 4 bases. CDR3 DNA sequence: TGTGCCAGCAGCTTAGAACAGACTAATGAAAAACTGTTTTTT. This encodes CASSLEQTNEKLFF.

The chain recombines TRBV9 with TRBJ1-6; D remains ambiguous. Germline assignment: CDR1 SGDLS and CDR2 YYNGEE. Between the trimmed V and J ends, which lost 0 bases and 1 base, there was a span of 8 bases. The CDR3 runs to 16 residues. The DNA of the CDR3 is TGTGCCAGCAGCGTAGACGCGGGGTCCTATAATTCACCCCTCCACTTT. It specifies CASSVDAGSYNSPLHF.

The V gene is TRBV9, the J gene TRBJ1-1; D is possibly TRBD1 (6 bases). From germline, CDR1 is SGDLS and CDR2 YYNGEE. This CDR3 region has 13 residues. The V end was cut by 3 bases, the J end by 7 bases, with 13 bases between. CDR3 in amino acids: CASSGPGHYEAFF. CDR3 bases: TGTGCCAGCAGCGGACCGGGACACTATGAAGCTTTCTTT.

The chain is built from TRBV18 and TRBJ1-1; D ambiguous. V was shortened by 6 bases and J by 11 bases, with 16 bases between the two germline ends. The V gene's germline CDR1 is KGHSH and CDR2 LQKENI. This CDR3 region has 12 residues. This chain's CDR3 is CASSPSEGPAFF. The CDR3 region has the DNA TGTGCCAGCTCCCCGTCAGAGGGCCCCGCTTTCTTT.

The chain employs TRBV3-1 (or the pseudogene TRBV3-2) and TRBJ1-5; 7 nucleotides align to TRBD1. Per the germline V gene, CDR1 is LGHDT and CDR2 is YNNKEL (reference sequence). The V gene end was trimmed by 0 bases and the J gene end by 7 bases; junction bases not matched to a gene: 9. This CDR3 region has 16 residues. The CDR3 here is CASSQDRQGAGQPQHF. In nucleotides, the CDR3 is TGTGCCAGCAGCCAAGACCGACAGGGCGCAGGGCAGCCCCAGCATTTT.

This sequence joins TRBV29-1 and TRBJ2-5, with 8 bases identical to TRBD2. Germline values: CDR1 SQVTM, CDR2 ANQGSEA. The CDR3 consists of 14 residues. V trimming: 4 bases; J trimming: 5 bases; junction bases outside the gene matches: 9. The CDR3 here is CSVGTGGPVETQYF. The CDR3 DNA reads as TGCAGCGTTGGAACGGGGGGGCCTGTCGAGACCCAGTACTTC.

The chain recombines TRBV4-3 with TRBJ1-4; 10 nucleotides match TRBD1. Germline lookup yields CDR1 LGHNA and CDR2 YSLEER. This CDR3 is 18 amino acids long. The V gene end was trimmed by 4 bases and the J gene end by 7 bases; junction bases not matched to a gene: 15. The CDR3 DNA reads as TGCGCCAGCAGCCGGGGACAGGGGAGAGGTGGGGGACCTGAAAAACTGTTTTTT. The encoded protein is CASSRGQGRGGGPEKLFF.

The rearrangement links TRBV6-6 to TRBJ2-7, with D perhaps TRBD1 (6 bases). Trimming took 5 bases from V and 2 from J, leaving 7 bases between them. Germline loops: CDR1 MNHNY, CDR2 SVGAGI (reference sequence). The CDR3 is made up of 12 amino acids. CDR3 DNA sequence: TGTGCCAGCAGTCGGACAGCCTACGAGCAGTACTTC. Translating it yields CASSRTAYEQYF.

The DNA for the CDR3 is TGTGCCAGCAGCGGGACTGGGGTAGGAACTGGAAACACCATATATTTT. Protein: CASSGTGVGTGNTIYF. V gene TRBV7-3 combines with J gene TRBJ1-3; D might be TRBD1 (5 bases). The V gene's germline CDR1 is SGHTA and CDR2 FQGTGA. The CDR3 runs 16 residues. V dropped 5 bases and J dropped 2 bases, with 16 bases sitting between them.

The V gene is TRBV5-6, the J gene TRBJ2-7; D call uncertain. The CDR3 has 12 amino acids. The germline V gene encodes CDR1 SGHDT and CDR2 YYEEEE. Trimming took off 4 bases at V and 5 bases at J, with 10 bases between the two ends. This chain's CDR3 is CASSAFGNEQYF. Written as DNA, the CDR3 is TGTGCCAGCAGCGCCTTTGGCAACGAGCAGTACTTC.

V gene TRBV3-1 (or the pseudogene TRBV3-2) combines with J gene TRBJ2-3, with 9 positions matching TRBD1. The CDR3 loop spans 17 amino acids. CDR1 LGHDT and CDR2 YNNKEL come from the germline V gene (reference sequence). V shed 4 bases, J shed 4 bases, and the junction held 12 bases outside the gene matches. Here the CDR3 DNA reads TGTGCCAGCAGCCCGGGCCTGGGACAGGGAGGGGCAGATACGCAGTATTTT. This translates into CASSPGLGQGGADTQYF.

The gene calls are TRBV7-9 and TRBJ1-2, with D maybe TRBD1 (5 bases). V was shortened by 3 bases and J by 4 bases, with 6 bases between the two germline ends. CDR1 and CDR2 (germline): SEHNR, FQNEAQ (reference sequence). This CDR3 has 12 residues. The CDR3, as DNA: TGTGCCAGCAGCTTTGACAGCTATGGCTACACCTTC. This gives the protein CASSFDSYGYTF.

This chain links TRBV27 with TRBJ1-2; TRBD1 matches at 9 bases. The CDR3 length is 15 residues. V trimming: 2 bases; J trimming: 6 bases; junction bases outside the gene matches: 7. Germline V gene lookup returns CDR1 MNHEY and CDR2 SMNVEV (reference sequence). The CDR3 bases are TGTGCCAGCAGTTTAATGGGACAGGGAAGGCATGGCTACACCTTC. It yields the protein CASSLMGQGRHGYTF.

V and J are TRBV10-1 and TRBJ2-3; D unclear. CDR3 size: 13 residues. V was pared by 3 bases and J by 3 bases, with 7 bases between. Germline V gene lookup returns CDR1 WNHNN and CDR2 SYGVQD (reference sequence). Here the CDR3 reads CASSEYGTDTQYF. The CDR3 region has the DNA TGCGCCAGCAGTGAATACGGGACAGATACGCAGTATTTT.

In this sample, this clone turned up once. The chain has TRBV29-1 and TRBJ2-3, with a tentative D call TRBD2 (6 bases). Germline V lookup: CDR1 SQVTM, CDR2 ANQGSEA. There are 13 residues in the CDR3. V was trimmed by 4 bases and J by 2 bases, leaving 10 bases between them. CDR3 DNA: TGCAGCGTTGGCACTAGCACCACAGATACGCAGTATTTT. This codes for CSVGTSTTDTQYF.

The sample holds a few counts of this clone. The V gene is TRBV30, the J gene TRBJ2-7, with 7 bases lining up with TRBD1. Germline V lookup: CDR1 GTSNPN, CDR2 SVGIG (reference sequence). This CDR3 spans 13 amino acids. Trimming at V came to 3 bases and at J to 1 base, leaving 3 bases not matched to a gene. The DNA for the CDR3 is TGTGCCTGGAGAAAGGGACAGTCCTACGAGCAGTACTTC. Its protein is CAWRKGQSYEQYF.

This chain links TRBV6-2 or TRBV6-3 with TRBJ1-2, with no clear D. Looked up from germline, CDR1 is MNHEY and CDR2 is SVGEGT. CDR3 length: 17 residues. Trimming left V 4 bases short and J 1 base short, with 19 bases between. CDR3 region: CASSSREGSGFNYGYTF. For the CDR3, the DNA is TGTGCCAGCAGTTCTCGGGAAGGAAGTGGGTTTAACTATGGCTACACCTTC.

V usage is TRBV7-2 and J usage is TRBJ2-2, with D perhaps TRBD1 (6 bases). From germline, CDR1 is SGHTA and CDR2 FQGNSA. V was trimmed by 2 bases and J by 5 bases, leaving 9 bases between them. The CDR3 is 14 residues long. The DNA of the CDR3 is TGTGCCAGCAGCTTACAGGGGTTTACCGGGGAGCTGTTTTTT. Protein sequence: CASSLQGFTGELFF.

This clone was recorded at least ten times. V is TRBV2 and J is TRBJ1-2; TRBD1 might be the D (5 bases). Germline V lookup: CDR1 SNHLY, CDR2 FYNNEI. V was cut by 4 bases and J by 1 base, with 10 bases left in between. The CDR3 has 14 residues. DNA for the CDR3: TGTGCCAGCAGTGGGGACTCCCGTAACTATGGCTACACCTTC. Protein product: CASSGDSRNYGYTF. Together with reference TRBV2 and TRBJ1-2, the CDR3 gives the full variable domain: EPEVTQTPSHQVTQMGQEVILRCVPISNHLYFYWYRQILGQKVEFLVSFYNNEISEKSEIFDDQFSVERPDGSNFTLKIRSTKLEDSAMYFCASSGDSRNYGYTFGSGTRLTVV.

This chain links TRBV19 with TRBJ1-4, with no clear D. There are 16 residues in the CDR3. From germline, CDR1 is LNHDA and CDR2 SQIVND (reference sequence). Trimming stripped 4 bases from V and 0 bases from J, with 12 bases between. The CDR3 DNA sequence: TGTGCCAGTAGTACCCCACGACAAGCAACTAATGAAAAACTGTTTTTT. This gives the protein CASSTPRQATNEKLFF.

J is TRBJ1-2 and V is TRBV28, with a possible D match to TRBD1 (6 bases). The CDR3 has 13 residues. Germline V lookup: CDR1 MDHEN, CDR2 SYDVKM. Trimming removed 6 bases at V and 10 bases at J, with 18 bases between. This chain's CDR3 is CASRSRGPFSYTF. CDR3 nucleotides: TGTGCCAGCAGATCCAGGGGCCCCTTTTCCTACACCTTC.

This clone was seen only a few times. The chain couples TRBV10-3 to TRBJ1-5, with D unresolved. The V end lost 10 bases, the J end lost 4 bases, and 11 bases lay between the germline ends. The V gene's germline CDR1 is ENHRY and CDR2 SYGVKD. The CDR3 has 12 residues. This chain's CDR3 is CATAPRNQPQHF. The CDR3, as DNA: TGTGCCACAGCGCCAAGAAATCAGCCCCAGCATTTT.

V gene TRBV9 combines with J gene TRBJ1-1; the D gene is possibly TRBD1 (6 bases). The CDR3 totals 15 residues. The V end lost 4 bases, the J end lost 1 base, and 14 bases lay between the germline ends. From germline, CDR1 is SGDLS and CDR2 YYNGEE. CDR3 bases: TGTGCCAGCAGCTTCCTACCGGGACAGAACACTGAAGCTTTCTTT. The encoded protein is CASSFLPGQNTEAFF.

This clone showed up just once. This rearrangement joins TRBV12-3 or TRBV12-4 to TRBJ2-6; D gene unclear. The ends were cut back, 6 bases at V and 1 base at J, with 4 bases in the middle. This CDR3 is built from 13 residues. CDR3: CASRESGANVLTF. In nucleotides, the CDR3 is TGTGCCAGCAGGGAGTCTGGGGCCAACGTCCTGACTTTC.

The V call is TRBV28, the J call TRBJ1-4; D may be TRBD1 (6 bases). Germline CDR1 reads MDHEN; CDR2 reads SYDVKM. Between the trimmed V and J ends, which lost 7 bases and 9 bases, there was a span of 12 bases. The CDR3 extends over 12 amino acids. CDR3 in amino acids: CASTTGVKKLFF. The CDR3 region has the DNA TGTGCCAGCACGACAGGAGTGAAAAAACTGTTTTTT.

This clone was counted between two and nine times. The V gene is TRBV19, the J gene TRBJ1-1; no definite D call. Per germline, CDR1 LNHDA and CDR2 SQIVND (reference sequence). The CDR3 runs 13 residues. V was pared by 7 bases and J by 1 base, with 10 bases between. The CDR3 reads CASTKTRNTEAFF. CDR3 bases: TGTGCCAGTACCAAGACAAGGAACACTGAAGCTTTCTTT.